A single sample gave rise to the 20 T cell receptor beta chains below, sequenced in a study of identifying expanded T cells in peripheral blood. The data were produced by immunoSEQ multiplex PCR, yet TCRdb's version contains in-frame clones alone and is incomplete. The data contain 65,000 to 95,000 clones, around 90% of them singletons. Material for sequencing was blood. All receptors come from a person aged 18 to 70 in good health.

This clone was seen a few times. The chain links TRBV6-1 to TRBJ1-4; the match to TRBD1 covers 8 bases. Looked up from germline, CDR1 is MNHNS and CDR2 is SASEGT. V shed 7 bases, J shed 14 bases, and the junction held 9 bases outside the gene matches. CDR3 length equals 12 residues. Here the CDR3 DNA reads TGTGCCAGCAACGGACAGGGCTTAGGGCTGTTTTTT. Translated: CASNGQGLGLFF.

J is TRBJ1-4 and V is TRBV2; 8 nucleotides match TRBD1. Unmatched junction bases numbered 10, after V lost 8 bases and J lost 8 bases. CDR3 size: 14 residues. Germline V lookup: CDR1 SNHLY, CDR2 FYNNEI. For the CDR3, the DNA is TGTGCCAGCTCGGACAGGGTGGCAACCGAAAAACTGTTTTTT. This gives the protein CASSDRVATEKLFF.

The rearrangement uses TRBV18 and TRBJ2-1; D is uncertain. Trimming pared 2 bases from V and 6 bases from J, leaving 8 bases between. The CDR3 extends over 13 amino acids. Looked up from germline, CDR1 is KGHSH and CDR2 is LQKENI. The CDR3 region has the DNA TGTGCCAGCTCACCAGGGCAGGCCAATGAGCAGTTCTTC. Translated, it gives CASSPGQANEQFF.

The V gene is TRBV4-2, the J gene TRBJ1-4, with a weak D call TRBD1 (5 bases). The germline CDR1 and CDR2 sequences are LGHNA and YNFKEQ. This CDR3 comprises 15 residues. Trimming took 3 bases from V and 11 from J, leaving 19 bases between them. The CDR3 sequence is CASSQSPGNLEKLFF. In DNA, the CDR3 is TGTGCCAGCAGCCAGTCTCCAGGGAATCTTGAGAAACTGTTTTTT.

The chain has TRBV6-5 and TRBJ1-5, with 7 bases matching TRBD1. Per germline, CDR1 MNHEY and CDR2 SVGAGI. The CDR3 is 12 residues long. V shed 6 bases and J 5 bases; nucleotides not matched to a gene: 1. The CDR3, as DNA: TGTGCCAGCAGCAGGGGGGATCAGCCCCAGCATTTT. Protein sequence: CASSRGDQPQHF.

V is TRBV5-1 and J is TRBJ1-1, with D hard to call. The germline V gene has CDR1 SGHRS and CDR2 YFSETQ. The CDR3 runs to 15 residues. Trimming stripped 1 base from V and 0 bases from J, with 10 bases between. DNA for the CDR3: TGCGCCAGCAGCTTGTACGACGTCATGAACACTGAAGCTTTCTTT. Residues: CASSLYDVMNTEAFF.

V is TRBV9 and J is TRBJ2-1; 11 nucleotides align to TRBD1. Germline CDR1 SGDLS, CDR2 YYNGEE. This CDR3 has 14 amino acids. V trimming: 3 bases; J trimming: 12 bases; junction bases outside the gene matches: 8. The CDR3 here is CASSAPPGQGVQFF. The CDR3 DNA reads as TGTGCCAGCAGCGCCCCACCGGGACAGGGGGTGCAGTTCTTC.

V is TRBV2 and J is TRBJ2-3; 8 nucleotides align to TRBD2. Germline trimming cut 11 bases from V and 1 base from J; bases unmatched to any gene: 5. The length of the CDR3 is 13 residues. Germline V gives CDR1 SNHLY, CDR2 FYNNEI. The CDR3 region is CAGAGGRTDTQYF. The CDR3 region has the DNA TGTGCCGGCGCGGGGGGCCGCACAGATACGCAGTATTTT.

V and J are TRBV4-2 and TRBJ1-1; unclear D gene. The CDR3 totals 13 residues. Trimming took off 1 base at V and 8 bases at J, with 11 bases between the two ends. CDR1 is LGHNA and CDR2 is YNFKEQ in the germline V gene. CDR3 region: CASSQGEKREAFF. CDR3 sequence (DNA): TGTGCCAGCAGCCAAGGGGAAAAGAGAGAAGCTTTCTTT.

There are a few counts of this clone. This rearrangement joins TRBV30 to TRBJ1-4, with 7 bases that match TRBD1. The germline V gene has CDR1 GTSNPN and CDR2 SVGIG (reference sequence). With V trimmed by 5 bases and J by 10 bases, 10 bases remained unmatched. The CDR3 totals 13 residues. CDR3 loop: CAWARDSRGKLFF. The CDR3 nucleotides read TGTGCCTGGGCGAGGGACAGTCGGGGAAAACTGTTTTTT.

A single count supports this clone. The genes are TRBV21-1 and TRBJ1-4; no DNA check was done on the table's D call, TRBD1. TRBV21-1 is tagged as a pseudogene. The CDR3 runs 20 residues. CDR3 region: CASSRTTSGQIFPTNEKLFF. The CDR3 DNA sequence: TGTGCCAGCAGCAGAACTACGTCGGGACAGATTTTTCCTACTAATGAAAAACTGTTTTTT.

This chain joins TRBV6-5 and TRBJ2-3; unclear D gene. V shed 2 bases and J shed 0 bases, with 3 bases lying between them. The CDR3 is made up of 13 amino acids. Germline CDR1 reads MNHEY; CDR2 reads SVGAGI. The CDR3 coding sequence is TGTGCCAGCAGTTACGGAAGCACAGATACGCAGTATTTT. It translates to CASSYGSTDTQYF.

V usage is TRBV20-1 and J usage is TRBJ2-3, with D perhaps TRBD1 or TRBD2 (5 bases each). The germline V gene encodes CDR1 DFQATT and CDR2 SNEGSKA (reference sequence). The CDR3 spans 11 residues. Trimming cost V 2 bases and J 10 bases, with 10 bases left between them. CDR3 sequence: CSARPRGPQYF. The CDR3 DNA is TGCAGTGCTAGACCCCGGGGACCGCAGTATTTT.

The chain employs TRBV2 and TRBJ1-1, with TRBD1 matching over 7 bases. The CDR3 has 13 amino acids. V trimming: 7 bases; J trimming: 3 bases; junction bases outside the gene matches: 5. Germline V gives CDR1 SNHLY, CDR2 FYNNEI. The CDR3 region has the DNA TGTGCCAGCACCGAGACAGGGTACACTGAAGCTTTCTTT. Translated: CASTETGYTEAFF.

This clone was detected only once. This chain's CDR3 is CATTPEGAGGNTIYF. The DNA for the CDR3 is TGTGCCACCACGCCCGAGGGGGCGGGAGGAAACACCATATATTTT. The J gene is TRBJ1-3, the V gene TRBV19, with TRBD1 identical over 7 bases. This CDR3 comprises 15 residues. Germline V CDR1 and CDR2: LNHDA, SQIVND (reference sequence). V lost 10 bases to trimming and J lost 4 bases; unmatched junction nucleotides: 13.

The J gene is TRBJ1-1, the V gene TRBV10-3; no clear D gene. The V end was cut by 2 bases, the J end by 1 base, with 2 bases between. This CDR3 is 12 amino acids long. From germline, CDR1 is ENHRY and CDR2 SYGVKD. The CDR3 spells CAISERNTEAFF. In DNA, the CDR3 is TGTGCCATCAGTGAGAGGAACACTGAAGCTTTCTTT.

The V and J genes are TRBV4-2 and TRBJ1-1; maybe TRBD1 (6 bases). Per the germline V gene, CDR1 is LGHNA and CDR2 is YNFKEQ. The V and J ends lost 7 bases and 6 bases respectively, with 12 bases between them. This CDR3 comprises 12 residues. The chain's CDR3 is CASTPGGPEAFF. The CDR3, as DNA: TGTGCCAGCACGCCGGGGGGCCCTGAAGCTTTCTTT.

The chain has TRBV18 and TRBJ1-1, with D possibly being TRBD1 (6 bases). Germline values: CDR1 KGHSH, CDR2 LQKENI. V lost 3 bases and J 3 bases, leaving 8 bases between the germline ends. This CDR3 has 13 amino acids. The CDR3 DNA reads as TGTGCCAGCTCACCCAGACAGGACACTGAAGCTTTCTTT. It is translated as CASSPRQDTEAFF.

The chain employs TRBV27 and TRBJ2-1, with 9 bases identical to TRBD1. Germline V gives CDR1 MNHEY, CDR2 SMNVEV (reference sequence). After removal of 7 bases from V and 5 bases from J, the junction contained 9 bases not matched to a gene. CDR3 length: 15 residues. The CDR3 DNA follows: TGTGCCAGCACTGAACCGGGACAGGGCCACAATGAGCAGTTCTTC. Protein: CASTEPGQGHNEQFF.

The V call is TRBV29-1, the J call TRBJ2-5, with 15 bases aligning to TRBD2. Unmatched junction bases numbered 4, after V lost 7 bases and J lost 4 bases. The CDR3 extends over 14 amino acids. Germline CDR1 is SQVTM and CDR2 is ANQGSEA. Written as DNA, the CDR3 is TGCAGCGCGGGACTAGCGGGGGGTCTAGAGACCCAGTACTTC. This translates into CSAGLAGGLETQYF.